These 25 T cell receptor beta chains were sequenced from one sample in a study of T cells in Graves' hyperthyroidism and ophthalmopathy. Amplified TCR beta CDR3 regions derived from RNA transcripts. TCR CDR3 regions were first amplified by RT-PCR with HTBI primers. Each CDR3 protein is one row after TCRdb ran MiXCR on the multiplex PCR reads. The table shows over 500,000 distinct CDR3 sequences, with around 13% occurring only once. The sequenced sample was blood. The source is a woman between 40 and 55 years old with Graves' hyperthyroidism.

This clonotype was seen repeatedly, ten times or more. CDR3 sequence (DNA): TGTGCCAGCGGGGGAGATAACGGGGAGGGCTACGAGCAGTACTTC. It codes for CASGGDNGEGYEQYF. The J gene is TRBJ2-7, the V gene TRBV27, with 7 bases matching TRBD2. V was pared by 8 bases and J by 3 bases, with 13 bases of the junction left unmatched. The CDR3 has 15 amino acids. CDR1 MNHEY and CDR2 SMNVEV come from the germline V gene (reference sequence).

The chain employs TRBV29-1 and TRBJ2-2; D is perhaps TRBD1 (5 bases). V gave up 6 bases and J gave up 0 bases, with 11 bases separating them. The CDR3 spans 14 residues. Germline loops: CDR1 SQVTM, CDR2 ANQGSEA. The CDR3 loop is CSVKDRANTGELFF. DNA of the CDR3: TGCAGCGTCAAAGACAGAGCGAACACCGGGGAGCTGTTTTTT.

This clonotype was counted at least ten times. One junction end disagrees with the germline gene, perhaps due to a read error. The gene calls are TRBV2 and TRBJ2-1; 8 bases align to TRBD1. In germline, CDR1 is SNHLY, CDR2 FYNNEI. CDR3 length: 15 amino acids. The CDR3 DNA is TGTGTCAGCAGTGGCTGGACAGGGCCTTACAATGAGCAGTTCTTC. This encodes CVSSGWTGPYNEQFF.

This clonotype turned up a few times. This chain links TRBV6-1 with TRBJ1-5; TRBD1 matches 10 bases. Germline V lookup: CDR1 MNHNS, CDR2 SASEGT. The J segment lost 7 bases and the V segment lost 6 bases, leaving 9 bases of the junction unmatched. The CDR3 is 15 residues long. CDR3 residues: CASRRDRGSSQPQHF. The CDR3 DNA follows: TGTGCCAGCAGACGGGACAGGGGATCTAGCCAGCCCCAGCATTTT.

This clonotype was seen at least ten times. This sequence joins TRBV5-1 and TRBJ2-3, with TRBD2 identical over 9 bases. With V trimmed by 4 bases and J by 6 bases, 3 bases remained unmatched. From germline, CDR1 is SGHRS and CDR2 YFSETQ. CDR3 size: 13 residues. The chain's CDR3 is CASSGTSLDTQYF. The CDR3 coding sequence is TGCGCCAGCAGCGGGACTAGCCTCGATACGCAGTATTTT.

This clonotype was found many times. This chain connects TRBV20-1 to TRBJ2-5; perhaps TRBD1 as D (6 bases). The CDR3 runs to 14 residues. CDR1 is DFQATT and CDR2 is SNEGSKA in the germline V gene (reference sequence). V lost 7 bases and J 0 bases, leaving 15 bases between the germline ends. The CDR3 bases are TGCAGTGTTAAATACTCAGGGGACCAAGAGACCCAGTACTTC. Protein sequence: CSVKYSGDQETQYF.

This clonotype was counted at least ten times. The chain recombines TRBV5-1 with TRBJ1-5; TRBD1 matches 9 bases. The CDR3 sequence is 14 residues long. V was pared by 4 bases and J by 7 bases, with 6 bases of the junction left unmatched. From germline, CDR1 is SGHRS and CDR2 YFSETQ. This CDR3 reads CASSPDRGGQPQHF. The CDR3 DNA reads as TGCGCCAGCAGCCCAGACAGGGGGGGCCAGCCCCAGCATTTT.

This clonotype was observed at least ten times. This chain uses TRBV9 with TRBJ1-1; the D gene is possibly TRBD1 (6 bases). The CDR3 has 15 amino acids. The V end lost 4 bases, the J end lost 1 base, and 14 bases lay between the germline ends. The germline gives CDR1 SGDLS, CDR2 YYNGEE. CDR3 loop: CASSTPTGPNTEAFF. The CDR3 DNA follows: TGTGCCAGCAGCACCCCGACAGGACCGAACACTGAAGCTTTCTTT.

The sample holds a few counts of this clonotype. The chain joins TRBV11-3 to TRBJ1-2, with D unclear. V was shortened by 4 bases and J by 3 bases, with 15 bases between the two germline ends. CDR1 and CDR2 (germline): SGHNT, YENEEA. This CDR3 contains 15 residues. The CDR3 coding sequence is TGTGCCAGCAGCTCAGAGGGAGTGTGGGACTATGGCTACACCTTC. Translating it yields CASSSEGVWDYGYTF. Full variable domain (outside the CDR3, taken from reference TRBV11-3 and TRBJ1-2): EAGVVQSPRYKIIEKKQPVAFWCNPISGHNTLYWYLQNLGQGPELLIRYENEEAVDDSQLPKDRFSAERLKGVDSTLKIQPAELGDSAVYLCASSSEGVWDYGYTFGSGTRLTVV.

This clonotype was counted between two and nine times. The V call is TRBV20-1, the J call TRBJ2-3; a weak D match, TRBD1 (6 bases). The CDR3 runs to 14 residues. The germline CDR1 and CDR2 sequences are DFQATT and SNEGSKA (reference sequence). The V end was cut by 6 bases, the J end by 1 base, with 14 bases between. The CDR3 sequence: CSATDRARTDTQYF. DNA for the CDR3: TGCAGTGCCACGGACAGAGCGCGCACAGATACGCAGTATTTT.

In its sample, this clonotype was seen many times. The rearrangement uses TRBV28 and TRBJ1-5, with D maybe TRBD1 (5 bases). The CDR3 runs to 14 residues. The V end lost 4 bases, the J end lost 7 bases, and 14 bases lay between the germline ends. Per germline, CDR1 MDHEN and CDR2 SYDVKM. CDR3 loop: CASSSPGLEQPQHF. CDR3 DNA: TGTGCCAGCAGTTCCCCGGGGCTTGAGCAGCCCCAGCATTTT.

This clonotype was seen a handful of times. CDR3: CSARGTDVYSPLHF. CDR3 DNA: TGCAGTGCTAGGGGGACAGACGTATATTCACCCCTCCACTTT. The chain has TRBV20-1 and TRBJ1-6; TRBD1 agrees at 7 bases. Germline trimming cut 3 bases from V and 8 bases from J; bases unmatched to any gene: 7. Per the germline V gene, CDR1 is DFQATT and CDR2 is SNEGSKA (reference sequence). This CDR3 region has 14 residues.

There are many counts of this clonotype. The gene calls are TRBV6-1 and TRBJ1-5; D gene uncertain. Trimming shortened V by 8 bases and J by 2 bases, and 13 bases separated the two germline ends. CDR3 length: 14 amino acids. Per the germline V gene, CDR1 is MNHNS and CDR2 is SASEGT. The CDR3 region has the DNA TGTGCCAGCGGGCTCGGATCGGGCAATCAGCCCCAGCATTTT. This codes for CASGLGSGNQPQHF.

This clonotype appeared many times. The chain is built from TRBV28 and TRBJ2-7; D remains ambiguous. The CDR3 loop spans 11 amino acids. From germline, CDR1 is MDHEN and CDR2 SYDVKM. CDR3 nucleotide sequence: TGTGCTACGGGTTCCACGTACGAGCAGTACTTC. Its protein is CATGSTYEQYF. Filled out from reference TRBV28 and TRBJ2-7, the complete variable domain reads DVKVTQSSRYLVKRTGEKVFLECVQDMDHENMFWYRQDPGLGLRLIYFSYDVKMKEKGDIPEGYSVSREKKERFSLILESASTNQTSMYLCATGSTYEQYFGPGTRLTVT.

This chain uses TRBV29-1 with TRBJ1-3, with 8 bases matching TRBD1. V shed 7 bases, J shed 4 bases, and the junction held 9 bases outside the gene matches. The CDR3 loop spans 14 amino acids. Germline loops: CDR1 SQVTM, CDR2 ANQGSEA. CDR3 coding DNA: TGCAGCGCGGGAGGACAGGGTGACGGAAACACCATATATTTT. It is translated as CSAGGQGDGNTIYF.

Only a few counts were recorded for this clonotype. The V gene is TRBV5-1, the J gene TRBJ2-7; TRBD1 matches at 9 bases. Germline V gene lookup returns CDR1 SGHRS and CDR2 YFSETQ. V was clipped by 5 bases and J by 0 bases; unmatched bases: 9. This CDR3 comprises 16 residues. The CDR3 DNA is TGCGCCAGCAGTCGAAAACAGGGGGCCAACTCCTACGAGCAGTACTTC. Its translation is CASSRKQGANSYEQYF.

Ten or more counts support this clonotype. This chain uses TRBV20-1 with TRBJ2-1, with 12 bases aligning to TRBD2. V trimming: 1 base; J trimming: 10 bases; junction bases outside the gene matches: 5. The CDR3 consists of 14 residues. Germline CDR1 is DFQATT and CDR2 is SNEGSKA (reference sequence). CDR3 coding DNA: TGCAGTGCTAGAGTCGGGACTAGCGGGCCCGAGCAGTTCTTC. Translating it yields CSARVGTSGPEQFF.

There are many counts of this clonotype. V is TRBV14 and J is TRBJ2-7; the D is unclear. This CDR3 spans 14 amino acids. The V gene's germline CDR1 is SGHDN and CDR2 FVKESK. V lost 4 bases and J 0 bases, leaving 10 bases between the germline ends. CDR3 DNA sequence: TGTGCCAGCAGCCCAGACCGAATCTCCTACGAGCAGTACTTC. This encodes CASSPDRISYEQYF.

J is TRBJ1-4 and V is TRBV6-1; TRBD1 is a possible D gene (5 bases). This CDR3 comprises 16 residues. The V gene lost 5 bases and the J gene lost 6 bases, with 19 bases spanning the gap. The germline gives CDR1 MNHNS, CDR2 SASEGT. The CDR3 nucleotides are TGTGCCAGCAGTCTAATACGGGGGTTGGTAGATGAAAAACTGTTTTTT. Protein sequence: CASSLIRGLVDEKLFF.

This clonotype was counted at least ten times. The rearrangement uses TRBV2 and TRBJ2-3, with TRBD2 matching over 14 bases. The V gene's germline CDR1 is SNHLY and CDR2 FYNNEI. J gave up 0 bases and V 6 bases, and 23 bases lay outside the gene matches. CDR3 size: 23 residues. CDR3 nucleotide sequence: TGTGCCAGCAGCATGACAATCCCAACGGCAGCATGGACTAGCGGGAGGAGCACAGATACGCAGTATTTT. Translating gives CASSMTIPTAAWTSGRSTDTQYF.

The chain uses TRBV18 and TRBJ2-6; D is perhaps TRBD1 (6 bases). This CDR3 is 17 amino acids long. Germline assignment: CDR1 KGHSH and CDR2 LQKENI. The V end was cut by 3 bases, the J end by 4 bases, with 16 bases between. CDR3 residues: CASSPAGEYSGANVLTF. In DNA, the CDR3 is TGTGCCAGCTCACCGGCAGGGGAGTACTCCGGGGCCAACGTCCTGACTTTC.

This clonotype was detected only a few times. The rearrangement joins TRBV19 to TRBJ2-5, with unresolved D. Trimming pared 4 bases from V and 4 bases from J, leaving 10 bases between. This CDR3 region has 13 residues. Germline CDR1 is LNHDA and CDR2 is SQIVND (reference sequence). The CDR3 bases are TGTGCCAGTAGTAAAAATTTTGGAGAGACCCAGTACTTC. Protein product: CASSKNFGETQYF.

This clonotype has ten or more counts. This sequence joins TRBV3-1 and TRBJ2-3; 8 bases match TRBD1. Germline CDR1 reads LGHDT; CDR2 reads YNNKEL (reference sequence). The CDR3 has 15 residues. Losses at the gene ends were 4 bases for V and 6 bases for J; bases not matched to a gene: 9. CDR3 protein: CASSPRTGFVDTQYF. The CDR3 coding sequence is TGTGCCAGCAGCCCCCGGACAGGGTTTGTGGATACGCAGTATTTT.

The table lists this clonotype with many counts. The chain couples TRBV10-2 to TRBJ2-5, with 8 bases identical to TRBD2. Germline CDR1 is WSHSY and CDR2 is SAAADI. The CDR3 sequence is 15 residues long. The V and J ends lost 6 bases and 1 base, in that order; junction bases with no gene match: 7. CDR3 sequence reads: CASRRLAGTQETQYF. Written as DNA, the CDR3 is TGCGCCAGCAGGAGGCTAGCGGGCACCCAAGAGACCCAGTACTTC.

This clonotype was detected ten times or more. This sequence joins TRBV20-1 and TRBJ2-1; TRBD2 matches at 10 bases. V shed 0 bases, J shed 7 bases, and the junction held 9 bases outside the gene matches. The CDR3 has 16 residues. CDR1 is DFQATT, CDR2 SNEGSKA, per germline (reference sequence). This chain's CDR3 is CSARDNLAGAGNEQFF. CDR3 DNA: TGCAGTGCTAGAGATAATCTAGCGGGAGCGGGGAATGAGCAGTTCTTC.